This T cell receptor beta chain was sequenced during a study of PD-L1 blockade in urothelial cancer. Looking at the study overall: Atezolizumab (1,200 mg intravenously every 3 weeks) began in about 2014 for patients. In the patient group, most of the roughly 30 were males with bladder-origin urothelial cancer. At 6 weeks and at 3 weeks (second dose) after treatment start, blood was analyzed.

The method was immunoSEQ multiplex PCR; TCRdb's version includes in-frame clones alone and lacks a portion of them. This table holds approximately 83,000 clones, less than 85% found once. There are 15 residues in the CDR3. Germline V gene data show CDR1 as MRHNA and CDR2 as SNTAGT. With V trimmed by 6 bases and J by 1 base, 3 bases remained unmatched. Sample time point: peripheral blood 6 weeks after treatment start. Between 1 and 8 samples, pretreatment and on-treatment, were given by each patient. The sequencing here drew on PBMCs, taken around atezolizumab (anti-PD-L1) treatment. The receptor comes from a man aged 70-80 years with urothelial cancer. The chain uses TRBV6-4 and TRBJ2-5, with 12 bases identical to TRBD2. The DNA of the CDR3 is TGTGCCAGCAGCGAACTAGCGGGAGGCCAAGAGACCCAGTACTTC. This codes for CASSELAGGQETQYF.